The TCR beta chain under discussion was sequenced for a study of T-cell memory formation after mild COVID-19. Looking at the study overall: Largely donor-specific TCR clusters were found.

Turning to this clonotype: Antigen specificity is unknown.

The V segment lost 2 bases and the J segment 8 bases; nucleotides outside the gene matches: 6. The CDR3 loop spans 16 amino acids. Germline loops: CDR1 MNHNY, CDR2 SVGAGI (reference sequence). Study-wide findings and caveats: Contracting CD4+ clones lay largely in CM and EM, with CD8+ ones residing in EMRA. Day 15 to 85 contracting clones showed balanced CD4/CD8; day 15 to 37 expanders favored CD4+. Cross-reactive memory appears to have joined, as suggested by some responding clones showing up in pre-infection memory.

TCRdb used MiXCR to reprocess the 5' RACE reads, holding one entry per CDR3 protein. The table includes about 300,000 distinct CDR3 sequences, just under 20% detected once. This TCR derives from a man aged 18-30 years who had mild COVID-19 (a few samples of this study predate the infection). Cell type and time point are not known. The source material was PBMCs or a T cell subset sorted from them (not recorded which). The genes are TRBV6-6 and TRBJ2-4; 13 bases agree with TRBD2. CDR3: CASSYAPGLAGDIQYF. CDR3 bases: TGTGCCAGCAGTTACGCCCCCGGACTAGCGGGGGACATTCAGTACTTC.